This is a list of T cell receptor beta chains from one sample in a study of spatial heterogeneity in lung cancer. TCRdb re-derived calls from the 5' RACE reads in MiXCR, one entry per CDR3 protein. The top ten hold over 40% of the sample, which has around 89,000 distinct CDR3 sequences, about 12% seen once. The sample in question was PBMCs, obtained at surgery. The receptors stem from a male donor with early-stage non-small cell lung cancer. CDR3s include the opening cysteine and the closing phenylalanine or tryptophan.

V gene,CDR3 length,J gene,CDR3 protein
TRBV2,12,TRBJ1-1,CASGNRVEEAFF
TRBV29-1,14,TRBJ2-6,CSAQEDSGANVLTF
TRBV7-9,13,TRBJ2-5,CASSQGQGLAQYF
TRBV20-1,13,TRBJ2-7,CSARGLGPYEQYF
TRBV30,15,TRBJ2-7,CAWGSLAGPSYEQYF
TRBV28,13,TRBJ1-2,CASMLGGRLGYTF
TRBV20-1,14,TRBJ1-5,CSGRRGQANQPQHF
TRBV19,11,TRBJ2-7,CASSDRYEQYF
TRBV20-1,13,TRBJ2-1,CSAREGQVNEQFF
TRBV18,17,TRBJ2-7,CASSSTRGGQYSYEQYF
TRBV11-2,13,TRBJ2-1,CASWGAHYNEQFF
TRBV6-1,13,TRBJ1-5,CASSGNSNQPQHF
TRBV27,13,TRBJ1-2,CASSLATGEGYTF
TRBV28,14,TRBJ2-5,CASSLGQGMKTQYF
TRBV28,15,TRBJ2-7,CASSTIGGAAYEQYF
TRBV30,11,TRBJ1-2,CAWSANYGYTF
TRBV7-2,16,TRBJ1-3,CASSLAVRSSGNTIYF
TRBV28,22,TRBJ2-1,CASIPHRKSHLHVSGRRNEQFF